The 15 T cell receptor beta chains below all came from one sample that was sequenced in a study of CD8 T cells in ankylosing spondylitis. TCRdb re-called the 5' RACE reads through MiXCR, storing one row per CDR3 protein. The sample lists about 350,000 distinct CDR3 sequences, 20% to 25% seen once, with around 13% in the top ten. The sequencing sample was made of blood, either unsorted or a sorted T cell fraction (not recorded which). Receptors originate from a male donor with ankylosing spondylitis or in good health (not recorded which).

This clonotype has a handful of counts. The rearrangement joins TRBV5-6 to TRBJ2-5, with 8 bases fitting TRBD1. Trimming at V came to 3 bases and at J to 5 bases, leaving 12 bases not matched to a gene. In germline, CDR1 is SGHDT, CDR2 YYEEEE. The CDR3 extends over 16 amino acids. The CDR3 nucleotides read TGTGCCAGCAGCTCCCCCTTCTTGACAGGGGATGAGACCCAGTACTTC. It yields the protein CASSSPFLTGDETQYF. Full variable domain (missing parts from reference TRBV5-6 and TRBJ2-5): DAGVTQSPTHLIKTRGQQVTLRCSPKSGHDTVSWYQQALGQGPQFIFQYYEEEERQRGNFPDRFSGHQFPNYSSELNVNALLLGDSALYLCASSSPFLTGDETQYFGPGTRLLVL.

This clonotype has only a few counts. The rearrangement uses TRBV15 and TRBJ2-1; a possible D gene is TRBD1 (5 bases). In germline, CDR1 is LNHNV, CDR2 YYDKDF (reference sequence). The CDR3 runs to 14 residues. Trimming pared 0 bases from V and 4 bases from J, leaving 7 bases between. CDR3: CATSRERGYNEQFF. Here the CDR3 DNA reads TGTGCCACCAGCAGAGAAAGGGGTTACAATGAGCAGTTCTTC. Variable domain in full (rest from reference TRBV15 and TRBJ2-1): DAMVIQNPRYQVTQFGKPVTLSCSQTLNHNVMYWYQQKSSQAPKLLFHYYDKDFNNEADTPDNFQSRRPNTSFCFLDIRSPGLGDTAMYLCATSRERGYNEQFFGPGTRLTVL.

This clonotype was counted between two and nine times. The chain is built from TRBV29-1 and TRBJ2-7, with 7 nucleotides matching TRBD2. Germline CDR1 reads SQVTM; CDR2 reads ANQGSEA. Unmatched junction bases numbered 1, after V lost 5 bases and J lost 0 bases. The CDR3 is made up of 12 amino acids. This CDR3 is CSVRTSSYEQYF. For the CDR3, the DNA is TGCAGCGTTCGGACTAGCTCCTACGAGCAGTACTTC.

The gene calls are TRBV3-1 and TRBJ2-1, with no clear D. Deletions cut 7 bases from V and 0 bases from J, with 22 bases between. CDR1 and CDR2 (germline): LGHDT, YNNKEL (reference sequence). The CDR3 totals 18 residues. DNA of the CDR3: TGTGCCAGCACCGGTACCACTTCGGACCCGAGCTCCTACAATGAGCAGTTCTTC. It yields the protein CASTGTTSDPSSYNEQFF.

The rearrangement links TRBV11-2 to TRBJ2-1; 8 bases align to TRBD2. The CDR3 extends over 14 amino acids. CDR1 is SGHAT, CDR2 FQNNGV, per germline. After removal of 5 bases from V and 8 bases from J, the junction contained 8 bases not matched to a gene. CDR3 nucleotide sequence: TGTGCCAGCAGCCCCCGGGGGGGGGCGGATGAGCAGTTCTTC. Its translation is CASSPRGGADEQFF.

The table lists this clonotype with a few counts. The chain links TRBV5-1 to TRBJ2-7; 7 nucleotides agree with TRBD2. The trim removed 4 bases at V and 2 bases at J, leaving 6 bases unmatched. The germline gives CDR1 SGHRS, CDR2 YFSETQ. This CDR3 is 14 amino acids long. CDR3 residues: CASSELGTTYEQYF. The CDR3, as DNA: TGCGCCAGCAGCGAGTTAGGGACTACCTACGAGCAGTACTTC.

The rearrangement joins TRBV2 to TRBJ2-2; 7 bases are a match to TRBD1. Germline V lookup: CDR1 SNHLY, CDR2 FYNNEI. The V gene end was trimmed by 8 bases and the J gene end by 5 bases; junction bases not matched to a gene: 11. The CDR3 is 15 amino acids. The CDR3 DNA reads as TGTGCCAGCTGCATAACCGGGACAGCAACCGGGGAGCTGTTTTTT. As protein: CASCITGTATGELFF.

This clonotype was counted only a few times. The rearrangement uses TRBV30 and TRBJ2-3; TRBD1 might be the D (6 bases). There are 16 residues in the CDR3. V was clipped by 0 bases and J by 3 bases, with 16 bases between them. The V gene's germline CDR1 is GTSNPN and CDR2 SVGIG (reference sequence). The CDR3 here is CAWSVGAEIGTDTQYF. CDR3 DNA: TGTGCCTGGAGTGTGGGGGCGGAGATCGGGACAGATACGCAGTATTTT.

This clonotype occurred a few times. This chain joins TRBV12-3 or TRBV12-4 and TRBJ2-2, with D possibly TRBD2 on 5 matching bases. V was pared by 5 bases and J by 4 bases, with 11 bases between. The CDR3 is 14 amino acids. The CDR3 here is CASSPTGSTGELFF. CDR3 DNA: TGTGCCAGCAGTCCCACGGGGAGCACCGGGGAGCTGTTTTTT.

This clonotype was counted between two and nine times. The junction departs from germline at one end; a sequencing error may be responsible. The V and J genes are TRBV29-1 and TRBJ2-2, with D perhaps being TRBD1 or TRBD2 (6 bases each). From germline, CDR1 is SQVTM and CDR2 ANQGSEA. The CDR3 covers 12 residues. The CDR3 DNA reads TGCAGCGTGGAAGGGGGGACCGGGGAGCTGTTTTTT. It translates to CSVEGGTGELFF.

Many counts were recorded for this clonotype. The rearrangement joins TRBV10-3 to TRBJ2-7; D might be TRBD1 (5 bases). CDR1 and CDR2 from the germline V gene are ENHRY and SYGVKD. The ends were cut back, 4 bases at V and 0 bases at J, with 10 bases in the middle. This CDR3 contains 14 residues. CDR3 protein: CAISGQLSSYEQYF. CDR3 nucleotides: TGTGCCATCAGTGGACAGTTGAGCTCCTACGAGCAGTACTTC.

The table lists this clonotype with a few counts. The chain couples TRBV7-3 to TRBJ2-1; 10 bases are shared with TRBD2. CDR3 length equals 15 residues. Trimming removed 2 bases from V and 8 bases from J; junction bases left unmatched: 6. Germline lookup yields CDR1 SGHTA and CDR2 FQGTGA. The CDR3 nucleotides are TGTGCCAGCAGCTTAGGTCTAGCGGGGGCCTATGAGCAGTTCTTC. Protein product: CASSLGLAGAYEQFF.

This clonotype was seen only a few times. This chain uses TRBV12-3 or TRBV12-4 with TRBJ2-1; 14 bases map to TRBD2. The CDR3 has 15 amino acids. Trimming removed 5 bases from V and 9 bases from J; junction bases left unmatched: 6. The CDR3 loop is CASSPTSGGAGEQFF. CDR3 sequence (DNA): TGTGCCAGCAGTCCGACTAGCGGGGGGGCCGGTGAGCAGTTCTTC.

This clonotype was seen a few times. V gene TRBV27 combines with J gene TRBJ1-1; a possible D gene is TRBD1 (6 bases). V was shortened by 5 bases and J by 5 bases, with 18 bases between the two germline ends. CDR3 size: 15 residues. Germline V gene lookup returns CDR1 MNHEY and CDR2 SMNVEV (reference sequence). This CDR3 reads CASSTRGGGSTEAFF. The CDR3, as DNA: TGTGCCAGCAGTACCAGGGGTGGAGGTTCAACTGAAGCTTTCTTT.

CDR3: CSVKGGGHDEQFF. The CDR3 DNA reads as TGCAGCGTCAAGGGGGGCGGGCACGATGAGCAGTTCTTC. This chain connects TRBV29-1 to TRBJ2-1; D possibly uses TRBD1 or TRBD2 (6 bases each). Between the trimmed V and J ends, which lost 6 bases and 8 bases, there was a span of 17 bases. Germline assignment: CDR1 SQVTM and CDR2 ANQGSEA. CDR3 size: 13 residues.